This entry lists 9 T cell receptor beta chains sequenced from one sample in a study of a mutant IDH1 vaccine in newly diagnosed glioma. Time point here: week 11, during vaccination. Vaccination comprised doses that each held 300 ug of mutant IDH1 20-mer peptide, plus topical imiquimod. Their target antigens are unknown. The data were produced by immunoSEQ multiplex PCR, yet TCRdb's version contains in-frame clones alone and is incomplete. The sample includes 100,000 to 120,000 clones, about nine tenths seen only once; the top ten take around 0.61%. The sample was PBMCs, taken from a glioma patient whose treatment included an IDH1 peptide vaccine. The receptors derive from a woman between 45 and 60 years old with glioma.

The V gene is TRBV28, the J gene TRBJ2-7; 8 bases are a match to TRBD2. Per germline, CDR1 MDHEN and CDR2 SYDVKM. Trimming at V came to 1 base and at J to 4 bases, leaving 3 bases not matched to a gene. There are 14 residues in the CDR3. CDR3 nucleotide sequence: TGTGCCAGCAGTTTATCGGGAGGGACTTACGAGCAGTACTTC. It yields the protein CASSLSGGTYEQYF.

In DNA, the CDR3 is TGTGCCAGCAGCTCTTCGGACAGGGAAGGCTATGGCTACACCTTC. Its translation is CASSSSDREGYGYTF. The chain is built from TRBV6-6 and TRBJ1-2; TRBD1 matches 8 bases. The J segment lost 4 bases and the V segment lost 6 bases, leaving 10 bases of the junction unmatched. CDR3 length equals 15 residues. Looked up from germline, CDR1 is MNHNY and CDR2 is SVGAGI (reference sequence).

The CDR3 loop is CASSASSKQGVSEKLFF. The CDR3 coding sequence is TGTGCCAGCAGCGCTAGTTCCAAACAGGGGGTAAGTGAAAAACTGTTTTTT. The rearrangement links TRBV7-6 to TRBJ1-4; 8 nucleotides agree with TRBD1. The CDR3 runs 17 residues. Trimming took 5 bases from V and 7 from J; bases not matched to a gene: 15. The germline V gene encodes CDR1 SGHVS and CDR2 FNYEAQ.

This clone was seen just once. CDR3 DNA sequence: TGCAGTGCTCCCACTAGGGGAGAGGGGTTCTTC. As protein: CSAPTRGEGFF. The chain employs TRBV20-1 and TRBJ2-1; D may be TRBD1 or TRBD2 (5 bases each). Germline-derived CDR1 and CDR2 are DFQATT and SNEGSKA (reference sequence). V gave up 5 bases and J gave up 15 bases, with 17 bases separating them. The CDR3 length is 11 residues.

The chain couples TRBV5-1 to TRBJ1-1, with 9 bases matching TRBD1. The CDR3 has 14 amino acids. Germline assignment: CDR1 SGHRS and CDR2 YFSETQ. Trimming took 5 bases from V and 6 from J; bases not matched to a gene: 8. CDR3 sequence: CASRWGQGKSEAFF. The CDR3 bases are TGCGCCAGCAGGTGGGGACAGGGAAAGTCTGAAGCTTTCTTT.

This clone appeared once. The chain employs TRBV20-1 and TRBJ2-7, with D hard to call. Germline V gene sequence: CDR1 DFQATT, CDR2 SNEGSKA (reference sequence). The CDR3 is 11 residues long. V lost 7 bases and J lost 1, with 8 bases in between. The CDR3 spells CSGRESYEQYF. CDR3 DNA: TGCAGTGGACGCGAGTCCTACGAGCAGTACTTC.

The genes are TRBV2 and TRBJ2-7; 9 bases line up with TRBD1. J was trimmed by 7 bases and V by 6 bases; bases with no gene match: 4. CDR1 and CDR2 (germline): SNHLY, FYNNEI. The CDR3 extends over 12 amino acids. In nucleotides, the CDR3 is TGTGCCAGCAGGGACAGGGGAGATGAGCAGTACTTC. Amino acid sequence: CASRDRGDEQYF.

This chain connects TRBV9 to TRBJ1-4; 7 bases are shared with TRBD1. Germline loops: CDR1 SGDLS, CDR2 YYNGEE. V was clipped by 0 bases and J by 4 bases; unmatched bases: 12. CDR3 length: 18 residues. CDR3 amino acids: CASSVGLGGGGFNEKLFF. The DNA for the CDR3 is TGTGCCAGCAGCGTAGGATTAGGGGGCGGCGGGTTTAATGAAAAACTGTTTTTT.

This rearrangement joins TRBV5-1 to TRBJ1-2; 11 positions agree with TRBD1. J was trimmed by 0 bases and V by 3 bases; bases with no gene match: 4. Germline values: CDR1 SGHRS, CDR2 YFSETQ. This CDR3 has 16 amino acids. In DNA, the CDR3 is TGCGCCAGCAGCTATGCGGGACAGGGGGCTAACTATGGCTACACCTTC. Translation: CASSYAGQGANYGYTF.